The present T cell receptor (beta chain) was sequenced within a study of cytomegalovirus exposure and HLA in healthy donors. Trimming took 2 bases from V and 0 from J, leaving 11 bases between them. The CDR3 is made up of 15 amino acids. Germline CDR1 is ENHRY and CDR2 is SYGVKD. The PCR contained 60 Vbeta and 13 Jbeta primers. Produced via immunoSEQ multiplex PCR; TCRdb's table is partial and in-frame only. The sample lists 100,000 to 150,000 clones; more than 70% were seen once. This clone was observed a few times. The sample taken for sequencing was PBMCs. The chain recombines TRBV10-3 with TRBJ2-7; D is perhaps TRBD2 (6 bases). This receptor was obtained from a woman aged 55-70 years in good health and CMV-seronegative. The CDR3 spells CAISERQGGSYEQYF. The CDR3 bases are TGTGCCATCAGTGAGCGGCAGGGAGGCTCCTACGAGCAGTACTTC.